This T cell receptor (beta chain) was obtained from a study of cytomegalovirus exposure and HLA in healthy donors. Findings of the study overall: In a later analysis, a genetic analysis reported fewer productive-TCR N-insertions in an Asian-associated ancestry cluster than the cohort average.

This clone was seen a few times. Its antigen is not known. PCR used 60 Vbeta primers and 13 Jbeta primers. The repertoire was sequenced with immunoSEQ multiplex PCR; TCRdb's copy has only in-frame clones and lacks some. The data hold about 80,000 clones, with over 70% observed a single time. Sequencing was done on a sample of PBMCs. The TCR comes from a man in his fifties or sixties in good health and CMV-seropositive.

The CDR3 DNA follows: TGTGCCAGCAGCCCGGGGATTGCCTCCTATAATTCACCCCTCCACTTT. Its translation is CASSPGIASYNSPLHF. The V call is TRBV5-6, the J call TRBJ1-6, with D unresolved. V lost 4 bases and J 0 bases, leaving 11 bases between the germline ends. Germline CDR1 SGHDT, CDR2 YYEEEE. The CDR3 runs to 16 residues.